The following is a TCR beta chain sequence with its context. The entry originates in a study of shared clonotypes between healthy human individuals. CDR3 length: 14 amino acids. The ends lost 2 bases at V and 3 bases at J; junction bases unmatched: 0. Germline V gene data show CDR1 as SGHRS and CDR2 as YFSETQ. Sequenced by immunoSEQ multiplex PCR; TCRdb stores in-frame clones only, minus some. Altogether approximately 2,000,000 clones are present, 92% being singletons, with the ten largest covering roughly 0.34%. The V gene is TRBV5-1, the J gene TRBJ2-7; 12 bases match TRBD2. The sequenced material came from naive CD4+ T cells from PBMCs. Subset reported: CD45RA+ positively selected. The source of this sequence is a man younger than 35 in good health. Some clones in this sample may be carry-over from other donors' samples. The chain's CDR3 is CASSLLAGGYEQYF. The CDR3 DNA reads as TGCGCCAGCAGCTTACTAGCGGGAGGCTACGAGCAGTACTTC.